Listed here is a single T cell receptor beta chain. Its antigen is not known. The data are from a study of cytomegalovirus exposure and HLA in healthy donors. Regarding the study as a whole: According to a later analysis, TCR clusters from the first cohort tended to co-occur in the 110 or so validation repertoires.

The CDR3 has 15 amino acids. V was pared by 6 bases and J by 0 bases, with 6 bases of the junction left unmatched. Germline V CDR1 and CDR2: MNHEY, SVGAGI. Profiled with immunoSEQ multiplex PCR; TCRdb holds only in-frame clones, not every one. The sample includes approximately 170,000 clones, about 85% of them seen just once. This TCR was sampled from a man aged 18 to 30 in good health and CMV-seropositive. Sequenced sample: PBMCs. This chain links TRBV6-5 with TRBJ2-3; TRBD1 matches 7 bases. CDR3 loop: CASRDRQGSTDTQYF. For the CDR3, the DNA is TGTGCCAGCAGGGATCGACAGGGAAGCACAGATACGCAGTATTTT.